This T cell receptor beta chain was sequenced for a study of blood T cells in healthy people across ages. The CDR3 runs to 13 residues. The V gene's germline CDR1 is DFQATT and CDR2 SNEGSKA (reference sequence). V shed 2 bases and J shed 5 bases, with 12 bases lying between them. Next came a second PCR, run for about 7 to 12 cycles, which used a sample-barcoded 5' primer along with a J-beta primer mix. TCRdb independently ran MiXCR on the 5' RACE reads; one entry per CDR3 protein. The profile shows 600,000 to 850,000 distinct CDR3 sequences, more than 40% of them singletons. Donors were systemically healthy Caucasian individuals from Russia aged about 6 to 95 years.

The chain uses TRBV20-1 and TRBJ2-5, with D possibly TRBD1 on 6 matching bases. The material sequenced was blood. The TCR sequence derives from a woman in her sixties in good health. Written as DNA, the CDR3 is TGCAGTGCTAGACAGGGGCCTCAGGAGACCCAGTACTTC. Its protein product is CSARQGPQETQYF.